This is a list of T cell receptor beta chains from one sample in a study of T cells in Graves' hyperthyroidism and ophthalmopathy. One entry per CDR3 protein results from TCRdb running MiXCR on the multiplex PCR reads. Found here are some 340,000 distinct CDR3 sequences, 12% to 15% of them singletons; the top ten hold roughly 35%. Sequencing input: blood. Receptors originate from a woman aged 40 to 49 with Graves' ophthalmopathy. Each CDR3 is given with its conserved first and last residue. The D gene is left open where the match is weak. Clone size is given for some rows only: seen once, a few or many times, or a class if the clone is expanded.

len,abundance,d_gene,j_gene,v_gene,CDR3nt,CDR3aa
15,many,NA,TRBJ1-5,TRBV28,TGTGCCAGCAGTTTCCCGCCAGGGCTCAATCAGCCCCAGCATTTT,CASSFPPGLNQPQHF
14,many,TRBD1,TRBJ1-1,TRBV6-1,TGTGCCAGCAGTGAAAGGACAGGGGGGTCTGAAGCTTTCTTT,CASSERTGGSEAFF
14,many,TRBD1,TRBJ1-1,TRBV27,TGTGCCAGCAGTTTGCAGGGGGCTAACACTGAAGCTTTCTTT,CASSLQGANTEAFF
15,NA,NA,TRBJ1-1,TRBV19,TGTGCCAGTAGTATATTTGCAAGTAAGAACACTGAAGCTTTCTTT,CASSIFASKNTEAFF
14,NA,NA,TRBJ1-5,TRBV12-3/TRBV12-4,TGTGCCAGCAGTTTCTCGAGGGGGGGTCAGCCCCAGCATTTT,CASSFSRGGQPQHF
13,many,NA,TRBJ2-3,TRBV12-5,TGTGCTAGTGGTTTCCAACTGGTGGATACGCAGTATTTT,CASGFQLVDTQYF
18,many,TRBD1,TRBJ2-1,TRBV2,TGTGCCAGCAGTGGGGATTTGGAAGGGGGACAGGGAGGAAATGAGCAGTTCTTC,CASSGDLEGGQGGNEQFF
18,many,TRBD1,TRBJ2-7,TRBV6-2/TRBV6-3,TGTGCCAGCAGTTACCCGATGGGCCGGGGACAGTTCTCCTACGAGCAGTACTTC,CASSYPMGRGQFSYEQYF
14,few,NA,TRBJ1-3,TRBV28,TGTGCCAGCAGTTTCGGGGGCCCTGGAAACACCATATATTTT,CASSFGGPGNTIYF
13,NA,NA,TRBJ2-7,TRBV7-9,TGTGCCAGCAGCTTATCTCCCAGCTACGAGCAGTACTTC,CASSLSPSYEQYF
12,many,NA,TRBJ1-5,TRBV2,TGTGCCAGCACGGTTGGCAATCAGCCCCAGCATTTT,CASTVGNQPQHF
14,many,TRBD2,TRBJ2-3,TRBV20-1,TGCAGTGCCCCGCTTAGCGGGAGACCAGATACGCAGTATTTT,CSAPLSGRPDTQYF
13,NA,NA,TRBJ1-2,TRBV24-1,TGTGCCACCAGTGAAACAGGGAGTTACGGCTACACCTTC,CATSETGSYGYTF
13,many,NA,TRBJ1-2,TRBV25-1,TGTGCCAGCACTCCCTCGGCTGGGAATGGCTACACCTTC,CASTPSAGNGYTF
16,NA,TRBD2,TRBJ2-3,TRBV15,TGTGCCACCAGCAGAGGCCCCGGGGAGGGTACGGATATGCAGTATTTT,CATSRGPGEGTDMQYF
15,NA,NA,TRBJ2-5,TRBV11-2,TGTGCCAGCAGTTTCGCGGGACACATTAAAGAGACCCAGTACTTC,CASSFAGHIKETQYF
15,few,NA,TRBJ1-3,TRBV5-1,TGCGCCAGCAGCTTGGAGGCAGGCTCTGGAAACACCATATATTTT,CASSLEAGSGNTIYF
16,many,TRBD2,TRBJ2-7,TRBV6-1,TGTGCCAGCAGTTGGGGGACTAGCGGGGTAACCTACGAGCAGTACTTC,CASSWGTSGVTYEQYF
15,many,TRBD2,TRBJ2-2,TRBV12-3/TRBV12-4,TGTGCCAGCAGTTTTAGCGGGAGATATGGCGGGGAGCTGTTTTTT,CASSFSGRYGGELFF
17,many,TRBD1,TRBJ2-3,TRBV20-1,TGCAGTGCTAGTACCTCCCGTGGCAGGGGGAGCACAGATACGCAGTATTTT,CSASTSRGRGSTDTQYF
15,NA,TRBD1,TRBJ1-5,TRBV7-6,TGTGCCAGCAGCTTATGGGACAGGGAGAGTCAGCCCCAGCATTTT,CASSLWDRESQPQHF
18,many,TRBD1,TRBJ2-2,TRBV28,TGTGCCAGCAGCCCCCACCGACGGGACAGGGGGCGCCCCGGGGAGCTGTTTTTT,CASSPHRRDRGRPGELFF
17,many,NA,TRBJ1-3,TRBV27,TGTGCCAGCAGTTTATGGGGTCCCCATTTCTCTGGAAACACCATATATTTT,CASSLWGPHFSGNTIYF
13,many,NA,TRBJ2-5,TRBV15,TGTGCCACCAGCAGAGATCCTAAAGAGACCCAGTACTTC,CATSRDPKETQYF
12,many,NA,TRBJ2-3,TRBV2,TGTGCCAGCAGTGAAGGGCCGTATACGCAGTATTTT,CASSEGPYTQYF
21,NA,TRBD2,TRBJ2-3,TRBV20-1,TGCAGTTACTTGCTGGGTTTGGGGTCCGGGGGACTAGCGGGAATAAGAGATACGCAGTATTTT,CSYLLGLGSGGLAGIRDTQYF
16,many,NA,TRBJ1-5,TRBV12-3/TRBV12-4,TGTGCCAGCACCCGAAATCAGGGTCCACAGCTACAGCCCCAGCATTTT,CASTRNQGPQLQPQHF
15,many,NA,TRBJ2-5,TRBV6-1,TGTGCCAGCAAAGAAGTCAGTATTTTCGGAGAGACCCAGTACTTC,CASKEVSIFGETQYF
17,many,TRBD2,TRBJ2-3,TRBV11-3,TGTGCCAGCAGCTTAGAAGGGACTAGCGGGAGCACAGATACGCAGTATTTT,CASSLEGTSGSTDTQYF
13,NA,NA,TRBJ2-7,TRBV7-8,TGTGCCGGCAGCCTCCGGGACACGCGCGAGCAGTACTTC,CAGSLRDTREQYF
15,few,NA,TRBJ1-1,TRBV6-1,TGTGCCAGCATCCCCTCGACAGGAACGAACACTGAAGCTTTCTTT,CASIPSTGTNTEAFF
13,many,NA,TRBJ2-2,TRBV15,TGTGCCACCAGCAGGTTAGCTGCCGGGGAGCTGTTTTTT,CATSRLAAGELFF
15,many,NA,TRBJ1-2,TRBV5-5,TGTGCCAGCAGCTTGGCCAGCGTCCCCCAATATGGCTACACCTTC,CASSLASVPQYGYTF
13,many,NA,TRBJ1-1,TRBV3-1,TGTGCCAGCAGCCAGTACCAGGGTAGTGAAGCTTTCTTT,CASSQYQGSEAFF
14,many,NA,TRBJ1-1,TRBV3-1,TGTGCCAGCAGCCAAAAGGGTGGTGGCACTGAAGCTTTCTTT,CASSQKGGGTEAFF
14,few,NA,TRBJ1-1,TRBV6-2/TRBV6-3,TGTGCCAGCAGTTCTTTAATCCGGGGCACTGAAGCTTTCTTT,CASSSLIRGTEAFF
17,NA,NA,TRBJ2-7,TRBV7-2,TGTGCCAGCAGCTTACGAGGGGGGGACAGGAGCTCCTACGAGCAGTACTTC,CASSLRGGDRSSYEQYF
13,few,NA,TRBJ1-1,TRBV7-9,TGTGCCAGCAGCTCCGGACAGCACACTGAAGCTTTCTTT,CASSSGQHTEAFF
14,many,NA,TRBJ1-4,TRBV9,TGTGCCAGCAGCGTGTCTCCGACGGATGAAAAACTGTTTTTT,CASSVSPTDEKLFF
19,few,TRBD1,TRBJ2-1,TRBV13,TGTGCCAGCAGCGCGAGTCACGTCACCGGGACAGGGACCTACAATGAGCAGTTCTTC,CASSASHVTGTGTYNEQFF
14,few,NA,TRBJ2-7,TRBV3-1,TGTGCCAGCAGCCAAGATTTGGCCCTCTACGAGCAGTACTTC,CASSQDLALYEQYF
13,NA,NA,TRBJ2-4,TRBV28,TGTGCCAGCAGTTTAGAGGATGGAAACATTCAGTACTTC,CASSLEDGNIQYF
12,many,NA,TRBJ1-2,TRBV24-1,TGTGCCACCAGTGCCGACCGTTATGGCTACACCTTC,CATSADRYGYTF
13,few,NA,TRBJ1-4,TRBV2,TGTGCCAGCAGTCAAGATCCGGGAGGAAAACTGTTTTTT,CASSQDPGGKLFF
17,many,NA,TRBJ2-7,TRBV13,TGTGCCAGCAGCCCCCCCTATGCGGGGCCTATCTCCTACGAGCAGTACTTC,CASSPPYAGPISYEQYF
13,NA,NA,TRBJ1-2,TRBV6-1,TGTGCCAGCAGCAAGACACCCTCCTATGGCTACACCTTC,CASSKTPSYGYTF
15,many,TRBD1,TRBJ2-7,TRBV6-8,TGTGCCAGCAGTTACCCCGGGACAGCTACCGACGAGCAGTACTTC,CASSYPGTATDEQYF
16,many,TRBD2,TRBJ2-3,TRBV7-2,TGTGCCAGCAGCCACCGCCTAGCGGGGATCACAGATACGCAGTATTTT,CASSHRLAGITDTQYF
15,few,TRBD2,TRBJ2-3,TRBV7-6,TGTGCCAGCAGCCTGCTAGCGGAGAGCACAGATACGCAGTATTTT,CASSLLAESTDTQYF
15,many,TRBD2,TRBJ2-7,TRBV7-9,TGTGCCAGCAGCTCTGGACTAGCGGGAATAGACGAGCAGTACTTC,CASSSGLAGIDEQYF
15,many,TRBD2,TRBJ2-2,TRBV12-3/TRBV12-4,TGTGCCAGCAGTTATGCTAGCGGAACTACCGGGGAGCTGTTTTTT,CASSYASGTTGELFF
12,many,NA,TRBJ1-1,TRBV13,TGTGCCAGCAGCTTACTTGGGACTGTCGCTTTCTTT,CASSLLGTVAFF
16,NA,TRBD2,TRBJ2-7,TRBV15,TGTGCCACCAGCACCCCCCTGAGTAGCGGGGGGGCCCAGCAGTACTTC,CATSTPLSSGGAQQYF
14,few,NA,TRBJ1-4,TRBV7-9,TGTGCCAGCAGCTTGTCCTCCTCGGGGGAAAAACTGTTTTTT,CASSLSSSGEKLFF
13,few,NA,TRBJ2-7,TRBV5-6,TGTGCCAGCAGCTTTTCTTATCCGGGCGAGCAGTACTTC,CASSFSYPGEQYF
16,NA,TRBD1,TRBJ2-2,TRBV24-1,TGTGCCACCAGTGGTGGCAGGGGGACGAACACCGGGGAGCTGTTTTTT,CATSGGRGTNTGELFF
14,NA,TRBD1,TRBJ1-6,TRBV5-1,TGCGCCAGCAGGGACAGGGGGAATAATTCACCCCTCCACTTT,CASRDRGNNSPLHF
15,few,NA,TRBJ2-2,TRBV5-1,TGCGCCAGCAGCTTGGAGATAAGGTTCCCCGGGGAGCTGTTTTTT,CASSLEIRFPGELFF